The present entry profiles one T cell receptor beta chain with its context. The antigen is unknown. Per the germline V gene, CDR1 is MNHEY and CDR2 is SMNVEV (reference sequence). Trimming at V came to 6 bases and at J to 4 bases, leaving 4 bases not matched to a gene. The CDR3 covers 14 residues. These data originate in a study of cytomegalovirus exposure and HLA in healthy donors. The wider study: A preliminary data release comprised around 85 million unique TCRs obtained from HLA-typed donors. General study results and limits: Later analysis showed most CMV-associated TCR beta chains appearing HLA-restricted.

Vbeta (60) and Jbeta (13) primers were used in the PCR. Assay used: immunoSEQ multiplex PCR; TCRdb lists only in-frame clones, some missing. Of 40,000 to 55,000 clones in the sample, around 66% were seen once. Donors in the study were healthy people who gave bone marrow. This TCR derives from a man in his late teens or twenties in good health and CMV-seronegative. Specimen: PBMCs. The genes are TRBV27 and TRBJ1-1; 11 positions match TRBD1. CDR3 nucleotide sequence: TGTGCCAGCAGGGACAGGGGGCTTAGCACTGAAGCTTTCTTT. This codes for CASRDRGLSTEAFF.